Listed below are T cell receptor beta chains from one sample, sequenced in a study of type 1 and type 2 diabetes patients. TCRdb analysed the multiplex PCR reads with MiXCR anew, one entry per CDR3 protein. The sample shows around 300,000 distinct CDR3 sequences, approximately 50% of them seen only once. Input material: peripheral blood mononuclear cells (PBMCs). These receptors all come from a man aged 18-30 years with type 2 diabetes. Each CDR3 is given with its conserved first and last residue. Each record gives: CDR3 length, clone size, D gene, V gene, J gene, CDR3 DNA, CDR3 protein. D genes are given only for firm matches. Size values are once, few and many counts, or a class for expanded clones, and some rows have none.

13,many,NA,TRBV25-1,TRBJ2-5,TGTGCCAGCAGTGAGTGGGGGGAAGAGACCCAGTACTTC,CASSEWGEETQYF
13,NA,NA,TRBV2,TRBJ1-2,TGTGCCAGCAGCGACACGGTATGGGGAGGCTACACCTTC,CASSDTVWGGYTF
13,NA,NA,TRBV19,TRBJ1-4,TGTGCCAGTATCTCCTCACAGGGAGGAAAACTGTTTTTT,CASISSQGGKLFF
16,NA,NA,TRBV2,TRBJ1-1,TGTGCCAGCAGCGTAGGCTCGGGAGTAGGGAACACTGAAGCTTTCTTT,CASSVGSGVGNTEAFF
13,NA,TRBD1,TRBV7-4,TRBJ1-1,TGTGCCAGCAGCTTAGACCAGGGGGCTGGAGCTTTCTTT,CASSLDQGAGAFF
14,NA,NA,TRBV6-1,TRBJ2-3,TGTGCCAGCAGCGTAGACTGGCAGGCAGATACGCAGTATTTT,CASSVDWQADTQYF
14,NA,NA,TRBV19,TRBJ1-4,TGTGCCAGTAGTATTCAAGCAACTAATGAAAAACTGTTTTTT,CASSIQATNEKLFF
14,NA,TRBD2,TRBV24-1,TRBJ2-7,TGTGCCACCCGAGGAGGGACTAGCCGGGCCGAGCAGTACTTC,CATRGGTSRAEQYF
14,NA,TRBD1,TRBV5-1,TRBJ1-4,TGCGCCAGCAGCTTGGTACCAGGGGGCGCAAAACTGTTTTTT,CASSLVPGGAKLFF
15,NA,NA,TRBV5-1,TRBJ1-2,TGCGCCAGCAGCTTAGGGCAGGGGATGATAAATGGCTACACCTTC,CASSLGQGMINGYTF
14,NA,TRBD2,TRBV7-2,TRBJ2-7,TGTGCCAGCAGCTTAGTGCTAGCGGCCTACGAGCAGTACTTC,CASSLVLAAYEQYF
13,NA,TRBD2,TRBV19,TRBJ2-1,TGTGCCAGTAGTATGAGGACTAGCGGGGAGCAGTTCTTC,CASSMRTSGEQFF
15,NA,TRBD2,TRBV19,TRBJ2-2,TGTGCCAGTAGTTGGGGACTAGCGACCACCGGGGAGCTGTTTTTT,CASSWGLATTGELFF
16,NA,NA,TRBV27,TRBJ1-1,TGTGCCAGCAGTTTTTGGTATAGTAGGATGAACACTGAAGCTTTCTTT,CASSFWYSRMNTEAFF
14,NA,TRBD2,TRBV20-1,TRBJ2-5,TGCAGTGGCACGGGACTAGCGGGGGGGAAGACCCAGTACTTC,CSGTGLAGGKTQYF
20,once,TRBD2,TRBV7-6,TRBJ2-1,TGTGCCAGCAGCTTCCGGGACTCGGGACTAGCGGGTCCAACCGACAATGAGCAGTTCTTC,CASSFRDSGLAGPTDNEQFF
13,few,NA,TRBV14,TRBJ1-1,TGTGCCAGCAGCCAAGAACATAACACTGAAGCTTTCTTT,CASSQEHNTEAFF
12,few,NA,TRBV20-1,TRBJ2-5,TGCAGTGCAAGACTACCGTTAGAGACCCAGTACTTC,CSARLPLETQYF
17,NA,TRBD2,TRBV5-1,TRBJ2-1,TGCGCCAGCAGCTCCACAAAAACTAGCGGGCCCTACAATGAGCAGTTCTTC,CASSSTKTSGPYNEQFF
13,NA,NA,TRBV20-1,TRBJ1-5,TGCAGTGCTAGCATGTCAGGGTATCAGCCCCAGCATTTT,CSASMSGYQPQHF
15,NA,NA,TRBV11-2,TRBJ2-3,TGTGCCAGCAGCTCAGAGGGACTTGGGACAGATACGCAGTATTTT,CASSSEGLGTDTQYF
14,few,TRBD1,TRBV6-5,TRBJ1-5,TGTGCCAGCAGTACCCAACAGGGGAATCAGCCCCAGCATTTT,CASSTQQGNQPQHF
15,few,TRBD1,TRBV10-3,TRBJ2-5,TGTGCCATCAGTGAGTCGACGGGACAGGGAGAGACCCAGTACTTC,CAISESTGQGETQYF
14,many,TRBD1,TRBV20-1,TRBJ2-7,TGCAGTGCTAGAGCTGGACAGGGGTTCTACGAGCAGTACTTC,CSARAGQGFYEQYF
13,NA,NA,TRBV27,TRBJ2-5,TGTGCCAGCATTGGTTCCAACGAAGAGACCCAGTACTTC,CASIGSNEETQYF
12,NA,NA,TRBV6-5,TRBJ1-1,TGTGCCAGCAGGTCCCCGCGGTTTGAAGCTTTCTTT,CASRSPRFEAFF
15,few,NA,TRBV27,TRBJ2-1,TGTGCCAGCAGTTTACAGGGGCCTGCGGGGAATGAGCAGTTCTTC,CASSLQGPAGNEQFF
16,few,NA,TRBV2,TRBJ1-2,TGTGCCAGCAGTGGTATTGGGCTTGCCGGTGACTATGGCTACACCTTC,CASSGIGLAGDYGYTF
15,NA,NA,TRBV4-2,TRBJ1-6,TGTGCCAGCAGCCAAGTAGGGGGGACCCATTCACCCCTCCACTTT,CASSQVGGTHSPLHF
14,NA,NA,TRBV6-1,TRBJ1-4,TGTGCCAGCAGTTTTAGGGGACAAAATGAAAAACTGTTTTTT,CASSFRGQNEKLFF
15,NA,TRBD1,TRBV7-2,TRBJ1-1,TGTGCCAGCAGCTTATCTTGGGACAGGGTCCCTGAAGCTTTCTTT,CASSLSWDRVPEAFF
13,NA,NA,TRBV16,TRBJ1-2,TGTGCCAGCAGCCAATGGGGGACCGGCGGTTACACCTTC,CASSQWGTGGYTF
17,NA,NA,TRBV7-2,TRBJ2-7,TGTGCCAGCAGCCCCCAGGCGGCCGGCGGGCGGAACTACGAGCAGTACTTC,CASSPQAAGGRNYEQYF
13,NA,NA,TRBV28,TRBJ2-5,TGTGCCAGCAGTTTCCCCCAGATAGAGACCCAGTACTTC,CASSFPQIETQYF
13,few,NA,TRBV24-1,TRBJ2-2,TGTGCCACCAGTGCAGGAGGGCACGGGGAGCTGTTTTTT,CATSAGGHGELFF
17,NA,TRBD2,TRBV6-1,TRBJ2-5,TGTGCCAGCATCAAACGGACTAGCGGGGGGGCGAAAGAGACCCAGTACTTC,CASIKRTSGGAKETQYF
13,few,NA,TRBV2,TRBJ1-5,TGTGCCAGCAGTGACGGTAGCAATCAGCCCCAGCATTTT,CASSDGSNQPQHF
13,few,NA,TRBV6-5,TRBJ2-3,TGTGCCAGCAGGGTCGGGGATACAGATACGCAGTATTTT,CASRVGDTDTQYF
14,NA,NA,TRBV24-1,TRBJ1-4,TGTGCCACCTCACCGGGGACCACTAATGAAAAACTGTTTTTT,CATSPGTTNEKLFF
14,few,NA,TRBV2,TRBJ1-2,TGTGCCAGCAGCCCGCGGACGGGTAACTATGGCTACACCTTC,CASSPRTGNYGYTF
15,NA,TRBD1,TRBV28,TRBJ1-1,TGTGCCAGCAGTCTCGGTCCAGGGGGGCTGACTGAAGCTTTCTTT,CASSLGPGGLTEAFF
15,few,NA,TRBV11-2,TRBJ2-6,TGTGCCAGCAGCTTAGAGGGCTCTGGGGCCAACGTCCTGACTTTC,CASSLEGSGANVLTF